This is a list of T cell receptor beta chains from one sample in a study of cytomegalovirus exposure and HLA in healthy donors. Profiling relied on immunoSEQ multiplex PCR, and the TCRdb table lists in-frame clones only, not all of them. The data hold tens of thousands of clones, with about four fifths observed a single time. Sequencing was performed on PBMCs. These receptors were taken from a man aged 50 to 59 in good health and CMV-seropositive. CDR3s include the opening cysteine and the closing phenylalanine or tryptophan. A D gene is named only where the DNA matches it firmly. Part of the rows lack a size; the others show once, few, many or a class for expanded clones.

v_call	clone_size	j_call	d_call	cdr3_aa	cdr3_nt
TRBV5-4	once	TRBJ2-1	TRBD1	CASSFWDSYNEQFF	TGTGCCAGCAGCTTTTGGGACAGCTACAATGAGCAGTTCTTC
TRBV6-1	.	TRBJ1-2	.	CASAPSGYTNYGYTF	TGTGCCAGCGCCCCTTCAGGCTATACAAACTATGGCTACACCTTC
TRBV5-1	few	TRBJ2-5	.	CASSRDSPQETQYF	TGCGCCAGCAGCAGAGACAGCCCCCAAGAGACCCAGTACTTC
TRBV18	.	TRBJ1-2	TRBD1	CASSPGTGVGYTF	TGTGCCAGCTCACCTGGGACAGGGGTAGGCTACACCTTC
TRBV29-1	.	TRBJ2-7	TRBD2	CSVVQRGSTFGEQYF	TGCAGCGTTGTTCAGCGGGGGTCCACATTCGGCGAGCAGTACTTC
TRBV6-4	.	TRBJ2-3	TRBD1	CASSQGQGADTQYF	TGTGCCAGCAGTCAAGGGCAGGGGGCAGATACGCAGTATTTT
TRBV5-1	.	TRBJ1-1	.	CASSLAGDFEAFF	TGCGCCAGCAGCTTGGCCGGGGATTTTGAAGCTTTCTTT
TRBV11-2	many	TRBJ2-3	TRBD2	CASSLGGSGTADTQYF	TGTGCCAGCAGCTTAGGAGGTAGCGGGACGGCAGATACGCAGTATTTT
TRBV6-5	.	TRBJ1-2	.	CASSSGRGNYGYTF	TGTGCCAGCAGTTCTGGACGGGGGAACTATGGCTACACCTTC
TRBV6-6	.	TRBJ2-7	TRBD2	CASSPLAGGPYEQHF	TGTGCCAGCAGCCCTCTAGCGGGAGGGCCCTACGAGCAGCACTTC
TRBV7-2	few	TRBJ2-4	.	CASSLASGNSQYF	TGTGCCAGCAGCTTAGCATCAGGGAACAGTCAGTACTTC
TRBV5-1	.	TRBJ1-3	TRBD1	CASSPGQGVFPGNTIYF	TGCGCCAGCAGCCCGGGACAGGGGGTTTTCCCCGGAAACACCATATATTTT
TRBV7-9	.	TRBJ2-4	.	CSSSFGLSQAKNIQYF	TGTTCCAGCAGCTTTGGGCTTTCACAAGCCAAAAACATTCAGTACTTC
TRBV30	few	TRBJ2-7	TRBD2	CAWSAVNVAGGTNTKQYF	TGTGCCTGGAGTGCTGTCAATGTAGCGGGAGGTACCAATACGAAGCAGTACTTC
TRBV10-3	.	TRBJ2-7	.	CAISLDTGRGEQYF	TGTGCCATCAGTCTTGACACAGGCCGAGGCGAGCAGTACTTC
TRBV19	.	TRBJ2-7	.	CASSSDGGGYEQYF	TGTGCCAGTAGTTCGGACGGGGGTGGCTACGAGCAGTACTTC
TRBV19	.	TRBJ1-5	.	CASSRSPRGRWPQHF	TGTGCCAGTAGCCGCAGCCCCAGGGGAAGGTGGCCCCAGCATTTT
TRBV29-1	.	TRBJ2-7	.	CSVGDRGYEQYF	TGCAGCGTCGGAGATCGGGGGTACGAGCAGTACTTC
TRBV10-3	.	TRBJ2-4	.	CAIIMTVLAKNIQYF	TGTGCCATCATTATGACAGTTTTAGCCAAAAACATTCAGTACTTC